What follows are 8 T cell receptor beta chains derived from one specimen sequenced in a study of PD-L1 blockade in urothelial cancer. Profiling relied on immunoSEQ multiplex PCR, and the TCRdb table lists in-frame clones only, not all of them. The profile shows about 110,000 clones, under 85% of them singletons. The sequences come from PBMCs, collected around atezolizumab (anti-PD-L1) treatment. The receptor source for this set is a man aged 45-65 years with urothelial cancer.

This clone occurred once. CDR3 DNA sequence: TGTGCCAGCTCCCAGGCCGGAGGGTATAGCAATCAGCCCCAGCATTTT. This encodes CASSQAGGYSNQPQHF. This chain links TRBV18 with TRBJ1-5; the D is unclear. The germline V gene has CDR1 KGHSH and CDR2 LQKENI. Trimming took off 6 bases at V and 0 bases at J, with 15 bases between the two ends. The length of the CDR3 is 16 residues.

The gene calls are TRBV19 and TRBJ1-5; D might be TRBD1 (5 bases). This CDR3 comprises 14 residues. Between the trimmed V and J ends, which lost 4 bases and 1 base, there was a span of 8 bases. Germline V gives CDR1 LNHDA, CDR2 SQIVND (reference sequence). This CDR3 is CASSKDRSNQPQHF. In nucleotides, the CDR3 is TGTGCCAGTAGTAAAGACAGAAGCAATCAGCCCCAGCATTTT. The full variable domain, in which reference TRBV19 and TRBJ1-5 provide the parts outside the CDR3, is DGGITQSPKYLFRKEGQNVTLSCEQNLNHDAMYWYRQDPGQGLRLIYYSQIVNDFQKGDIAEGYSVSREKKESFPLTVTSAQKNPTAFYLCASSKDRSNQPQHFGDGTRLSIL.

The chain couples TRBV5-1 to TRBJ2-3, with a possible D match to TRBD2 (5 bases). The CDR3 length is 16 residues. The germline CDR1 and CDR2 sequences are SGHRS and YFSETQ. V was pared by 0 bases and J by 1 base, with 12 bases between. The CDR3 DNA reads TGCGCCAGCAGCTTGGGAGCGGCTGCCGGCACAGATACGCAGTATTTT. Translated: CASSLGAAAGTDTQYF. Drawing the rest from reference TRBV5-1 and TRBJ2-3, the complete variable domain is KAGVTQTPRYLIKTRGQQVTLSCSPISGHRSVSWYQQTPGQGLQFLFEYFSETQRNKGNFPGRFSGRQFSNSRSEMNVSTLELGDSALYLCASSLGAAAGTDTQYFGPGTRLTVL.

The chain carries TRBV10-3 and TRBJ2-7, with 7 nucleotides matching TRBD2. This CDR3 spans 17 amino acids. Germline V CDR1 and CDR2: ENHRY, SYGVKD. Germline trimming cut 4 bases from V and 0 bases from J; bases unmatched to any gene: 12. In DNA form, the CDR3 reads TGTGCCATCAGTGGCTCTTTCGTGCGGGGGATCTCCTACGAGCAGTACTTC. As protein: CAISGSFVRGISYEQYF.

This chain uses TRBV6-1 with TRBJ2-1, with D perhaps TRBD1 (5 bases). The CDR3 is 14 residues long. V shed 2 bases and J shed 2 bases, with 7 bases lying between them. CDR1 and CDR2 from the germline V gene are MNHNS and SASEGT. In DNA form, the CDR3 reads TGTGCCAGCAGTGAACAGGGCGCCTACAATGAGCAGTTCTTC. This gives the protein CASSEQGAYNEQFF.

The chain joins TRBV7-9 to TRBJ1-1; possible D gene TRBD1, 6 bases. The V end was cut by 1 base, the J end by 1 base, with 13 bases between. Germline V gene sequence: CDR1 SEHNR, CDR2 FQNEAQ (reference sequence). The CDR3 totals 16 residues. The CDR3 sequence is CASSLDRPGENTEAFF. DNA of the CDR3: TGTGCCAGCAGCTTAGACCGTCCAGGGGAGAACACTGAAGCTTTCTTT. The full variable domain, completed using reference TRBV7-9 and TRBJ1-1, is DTGVSQNPRHKITKRGQNVTFRCDPISEHNRLYWYRQTLGQGPEFLTYFQNEAQLEKSRLLSDRFSAERPKGSFSTLEIQRTEQGDSAMYLCASSLDRPGENTEAFFGQGTRLTVV.

The genes are TRBV5-1 and TRBJ2-6; D is perhaps TRBD1 (5 bases). Germline CDR1 and CDR2: SGHRS and YFSETQ. The CDR3 runs to 16 residues. Deletions cut 0 bases from V and 4 bases from J, with 11 bases between. Here the CDR3 DNA reads TGCGCCAGCAGCTTGGACAGGATGATCGGGGCCAACGTCCTGACTTTC. Protein sequence: CASSLDRMIGANVLTF.

V and J are TRBV7-6 and TRBJ2-2; a weak D match, TRBD2 (5 bases). The CDR3 has 17 residues. V was shortened by 8 bases and J by 3 bases, with 22 bases between the two germline ends. The germline V gene has CDR1 SGHVS and CDR2 FNYEAQ. CDR3 residues: CASGPVIRTGDTGELFF. The CDR3 DNA sequence: TGTGCCAGCGGTCCGGTCATCCGGACTGGAGACACCGGGGAGCTGTTTTTT.